The 17 T cell receptor beta chains presented below share a single source sample, sequenced in a study of shared clonotypes between healthy human individuals. Method: immunoSEQ multiplex PCR; TCRdb's copy keeps in-frame clones and lacks some. The table records 2 million to 2.5 million clones, 93% of them present only once. The sequenced sample was naive CD4+ T cells from PBMCs. The subset: CD45RA+ positively selected. These receptors originate from a man between 18 and 29 years old in good health. Some clones in this sample may be carry-over from other donors' samples.

The genes are TRBV5-1 and TRBJ2-1; 9 bases are a match to TRBD2. CDR1 is SGHRS, CDR2 YFSETQ, per germline. This CDR3 comprises 14 residues. The junction had 7 bases not matched to a gene; V was cut back by 8 bases and J by 4 bases. The CDR3 protein is CASATSGYYNEQFF. The DNA of the CDR3 is TGCGCCAGTGCGACTAGCGGCTATTACAATGAGCAGTTCTTC.

The V and J genes are TRBV28 and TRBJ2-7; D remains ambiguous. V was pared by 3 bases and J by 0 bases, with 12 bases between. Per germline, CDR1 MDHEN and CDR2 SYDVKM. CDR3 length equals 15 residues. The CDR3 bases are TGTGCCAGCAGTTTGACCGACACCATCTCCTACGAGCAGTACTTC. Protein product: CASSLTDTISYEQYF.

This chain links TRBV18 with TRBJ2-3; the match to TRBD2 covers 8 bases. Germline V lookup: CDR1 KGHSH, CDR2 LQKENI. The length of the CDR3 is 17 residues. The junction had 5 bases not matched to a gene; V was cut back by 0 bases and J by 0 bases. CDR3 in DNA: TGTGCCAGCTCACCACCGCGGGGGGCCTCTAGCACAGATACGCAGTATTTT. Translation: CASSPPRGASSTDTQYF.

J is TRBJ2-7 and V is TRBV4-2; 8 bases match TRBD2. J was trimmed by 2 bases and V by 1 base; bases with no gene match: 10. The CDR3 loop spans 17 amino acids. Germline-derived CDR1 and CDR2 are LGHNA and YNFKEQ. The CDR3 region is CASSQGPLREAPYEQYF. Here the CDR3 DNA reads TGTGCCAGCAGCCAAGGCCCGTTGCGGGAGGCTCCCTACGAGCAGTACTTC.

The chain employs TRBV10-3 and TRBJ1-1; 8 positions match TRBD1. Germline CDR1 reads ENHRY; CDR2 reads SYGVKD. This CDR3 has 14 residues. V was clipped by 5 bases and J by 1 base; unmatched bases: 3. CDR3 DNA sequence: TGTGCCATCAGTTGGACAGGGCAGAACACTGAAGCTTTCTTT. Amino acid sequence: CAISWTGQNTEAFF.

The rearrangement links TRBV6-4 to TRBJ1-4; 7 bases are a match to TRBD1. Germline lookup yields CDR1 MRHNA and CDR2 SNTAGT. With 8 bases clipped from V and 4 bases from J, the junction kept 7 bases outside the gene matches. The CDR3 is 14 amino acids. As DNA, the CDR3 is TGTGCCAGCTGTTTCCGGGACAGTAATGAAAAACTGTTTTTT. It encodes CASCFRDSNEKLFF.

The gene calls are TRBV11-3 and TRBJ2-7; D is unclear. The CDR3 extends over 13 amino acids. Germline CDR1 is SGHNT and CDR2 is YENEEA. Trimming took 3 bases from V and 2 from J, leaving 8 bases between them. The CDR3 nucleotides are TGTGCCAGCAGCTTGGGCGTAACCTACGAGCAGTACTTC. Protein product: CASSLGVTYEQYF.

The chain combines TRBV30 with TRBJ1-4; D is unclear. The germline CDR1 and CDR2 sequences are GTSNPN and SVGIG (reference sequence). The CDR3 has 11 residues. V gave up 0 bases and J gave up 8 bases, with 4 bases separating them. CDR3 sequence (DNA): TGTGCCTGGAGTGTGAGGGAAAAACTGTTTTTT. It specifies CAWSVREKLFF.

The chain employs TRBV4-2 and TRBJ1-2, with 8 bases identical to TRBD1. Losses at the gene ends were 1 base for V and 4 bases for J; bases not matched to a gene: 2. In germline, CDR1 is LGHNA, CDR2 YNFKEQ. This CDR3 comprises 14 residues. The CDR3 protein is CASSQGDRTYGYTF. CDR3 DNA sequence: TGTGCCAGCAGCCAAGGGGACAGGACCTATGGCTACACCTTC.

This clone was seen more than once but under ten times. The chain combines TRBV7-2 with TRBJ1-1, with D unresolved. CDR1 and CDR2 (germline): SGHTA, FQGNSA. V lost 1 base, J lost 12 bases, and 12 bases lay in between. The CDR3 has 12 residues. CDR3 sequence: CASSLVTRATFF. Written as DNA, the CDR3 is TGTGCCAGCAGCTTAGTTACAAGGGCAACTTTCTTT.

The rearrangement links TRBV5-1 to TRBJ2-2; 10 nucleotides match TRBD2. This CDR3 spans 17 amino acids. The junction had 9 bases not matched to a gene; V was cut back by 2 bases and J by 5 bases. Germline CDR1 is SGHRS and CDR2 is YFSETQ. This chain's CDR3 is CASSFGIVAGGTGELFF. The CDR3 nucleotides are TGCGCCAGCAGCTTTGGAATCGTAGCGGGAGGAACCGGGGAGCTGTTTTTT.

The table lists this clone with a count of one. V and J are TRBV4-1 and TRBJ2-7; perhaps TRBD1 as D (6 bases). The CDR3 is made up of 17 amino acids. Germline CDR1 MGHRA, CDR2 YSYEKL. V dropped 1 base and J dropped 2 bases, with 18 bases sitting between them. CDR3 region: CASSQARTQGEAYEQYF. The CDR3, as DNA: TGCGCCAGCAGCCAAGCAAGGACACAGGGTGAAGCCTACGAGCAGTACTTC.

The rearrangement joins TRBV7-2 to TRBJ2-1; TRBD2 agrees at 10 bases. Per germline, CDR1 SGHTA and CDR2 FQGNSA. CDR3 size: 18 residues. V gave up 1 base and J gave up 1 base; unmatched junction bases: 7. For the CDR3, the DNA is TGTGCCAGCAGCTTAGTTAGCGGGAGGCCGTCGTCCTACAATGAGCAGTTCTTC. Translating gives CASSLVSGRPSSYNEQFF.

This clone came up once. This chain joins TRBV29-1 and TRBJ2-1; TRBD2 matches 9 bases. This CDR3 comprises 15 residues. J gave up 5 bases and V 6 bases, and 11 bases lay outside the gene matches. Germline values: CDR1 SQVTM, CDR2 ANQGSEA. CDR3: CSVAASKRGDNEQFF. The CDR3 nucleotides are TGCAGCGTCGCCGCCTCAAAGCGGGGGGACAATGAGCAGTTCTTC.

The rearrangement links TRBV18 to TRBJ2-7, with D perhaps given as TRBD1 or TRBD2 (5 bases each). Trimming pared 4 bases from V and 2 bases from J, leaving 9 bases between. The germline V gene encodes CDR1 KGHSH and CDR2 LQKENI. The CDR3 is 13 amino acids. The CDR3 nucleotides are TGTGCCAGCTCACAAGTGGGGGCCTACGAGCAGTACTTC. This gives the protein CASSQVGAYEQYF. Full variable domain (rest looked up from reference TRBV18 and TRBJ2-7): NAGVMQNPRHLVRRRGQEARLRCSPMKGHSHVYWYRQLPEEGLKFMVYLQKENIIDESGMPKERFSAEFPKEGPSILRIQQVVRGDSAAYFCASSQVGAYEQYFGPGTRLTVT.

The chain carries TRBV6-6 and TRBJ1-5; no reliable D call. The CDR3 has 12 amino acids. With 6 bases removed from V and 8 bases from J, the gap between germline ends came to 11 bases. The germline gives CDR1 MNHNY, CDR2 SVGAGI (reference sequence). The CDR3 sequence: CASSLVGEPQHF. The CDR3 DNA follows: TGTGCCAGCAGCTTGGTTGGGGAGCCCCAGCATTTT.

The rearrangement joins TRBV5-1 to TRBJ2-1; TRBD2 matches at 8 bases. V trimming: 5 bases; J trimming: 7 bases; junction bases outside the gene matches: 8. In germline, CDR1 is SGHRS, CDR2 YFSETQ. The CDR3 extends over 14 amino acids. The CDR3 is CASSRTGTRNEQFF. CDR3 bases: TGCGCCAGCAGTCGTACCGGGACTAGGAATGAGCAGTTCTTC.